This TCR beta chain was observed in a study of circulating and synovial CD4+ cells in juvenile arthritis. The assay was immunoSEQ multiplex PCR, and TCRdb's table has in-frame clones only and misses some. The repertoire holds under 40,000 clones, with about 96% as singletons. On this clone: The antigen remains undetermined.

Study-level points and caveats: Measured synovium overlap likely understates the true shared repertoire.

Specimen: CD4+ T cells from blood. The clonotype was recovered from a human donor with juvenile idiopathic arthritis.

The DNA for the CDR3 is TGCGCCAGCAGCTTGGGGCAGGGGAACGAGCAGTACTTC. Its translation: CASSLGQGNEQYF. The V gene is TRBV5-1, the J gene TRBJ2-7, with TRBD1 as a possible D gene (6 bases). The CDR3 is 13 residues long. Trimming pared 0 bases from V and 5 bases from J, leaving 9 bases between. Germline CDR1 is SGHRS and CDR2 is YFSETQ.